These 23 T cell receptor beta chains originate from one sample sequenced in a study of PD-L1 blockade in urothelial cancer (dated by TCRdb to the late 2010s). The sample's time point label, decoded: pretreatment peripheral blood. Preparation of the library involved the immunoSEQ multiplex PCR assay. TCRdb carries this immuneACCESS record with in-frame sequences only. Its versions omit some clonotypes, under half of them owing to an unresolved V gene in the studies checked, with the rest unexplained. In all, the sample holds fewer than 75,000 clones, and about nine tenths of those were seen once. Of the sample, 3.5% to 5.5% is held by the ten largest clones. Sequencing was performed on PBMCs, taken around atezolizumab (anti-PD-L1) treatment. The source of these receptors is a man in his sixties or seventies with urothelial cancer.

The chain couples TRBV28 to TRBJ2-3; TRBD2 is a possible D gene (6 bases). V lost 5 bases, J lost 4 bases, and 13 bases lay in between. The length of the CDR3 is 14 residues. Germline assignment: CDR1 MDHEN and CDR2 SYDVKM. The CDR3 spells CASSNGGSADTQYF. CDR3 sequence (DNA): TGTGCCAGCAGTAATGGGGGGAGCGCAGATACGCAGTATTTT.

The CDR3 reads CASRSGTTSYEQYF. In nucleotides, the CDR3 is TGTGCCAGCAGGTCCGGGACTACTTCCTACGAGCAGTACTTC. V gene TRBV27 combines with J gene TRBJ2-7; 7 bases are a match to TRBD2. Losses at the gene ends were 6 bases for V and 1 base for J; bases not matched to a gene: 6. Germline assignment: CDR1 MNHEY and CDR2 SMNVEV (reference sequence). The CDR3 contains 14 residues.

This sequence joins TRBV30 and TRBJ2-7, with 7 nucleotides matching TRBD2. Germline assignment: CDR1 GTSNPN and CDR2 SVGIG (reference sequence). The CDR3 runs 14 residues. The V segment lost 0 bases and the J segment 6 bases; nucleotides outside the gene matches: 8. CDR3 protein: CAWSVGRLAGEQYF. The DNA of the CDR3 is TGTGCCTGGAGTGTGGGGAGACTAGCTGGCGAGCAGTACTTC.

The CDR3: CASSLNRGGYYEQYF. In DNA, the CDR3 is TGCGCCAGCAGCCTAAACAGGGGTGGCTACTACGAGCAGTACTTC. The rearrangement joins TRBV4-1 to TRBJ2-7, with TRBD1 identical over 7 bases. The V segment lost 4 bases and the J segment 3 bases; nucleotides outside the gene matches: 9. The CDR3 extends over 15 amino acids. The germline gives CDR1 MGHRA, CDR2 YSYEKL.

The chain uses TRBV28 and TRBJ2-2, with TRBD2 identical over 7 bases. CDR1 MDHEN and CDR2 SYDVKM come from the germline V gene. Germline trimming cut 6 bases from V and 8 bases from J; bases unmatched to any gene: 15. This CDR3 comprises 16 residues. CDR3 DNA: TGTGCCAGCAGGCAATCCGCCCGGGGGAGGGCGGGGGAGCTGTTTTTT. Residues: CASRQSARGRAGELFF.

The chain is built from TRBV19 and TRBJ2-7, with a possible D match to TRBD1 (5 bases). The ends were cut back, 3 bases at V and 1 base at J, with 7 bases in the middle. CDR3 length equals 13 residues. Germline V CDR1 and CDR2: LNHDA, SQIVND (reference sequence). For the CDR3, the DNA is TGTGCCAGTAGTATTACAGGTTCCTACGAGCAGTACTTC. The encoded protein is CASSITGSYEQYF. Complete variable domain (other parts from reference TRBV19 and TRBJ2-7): DGGITQSPKYLFRKEGQNVTLSCEQNLNHDAMYWYRQDPGQGLRLIYYSQIVNDFQKGDIAEGYSVSREKKESFPLTVTSAQKNPTAFYLCASSITGSYEQYFGPGTRLTVT.

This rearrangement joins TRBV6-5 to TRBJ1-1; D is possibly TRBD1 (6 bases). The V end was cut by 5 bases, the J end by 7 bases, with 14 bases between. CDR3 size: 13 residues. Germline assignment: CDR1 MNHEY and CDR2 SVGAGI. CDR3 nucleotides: TGTGCCAGCAGTCGAACAGGGTTGAGTGAAGCTTTCTTT. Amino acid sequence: CASSRTGLSEAFF.

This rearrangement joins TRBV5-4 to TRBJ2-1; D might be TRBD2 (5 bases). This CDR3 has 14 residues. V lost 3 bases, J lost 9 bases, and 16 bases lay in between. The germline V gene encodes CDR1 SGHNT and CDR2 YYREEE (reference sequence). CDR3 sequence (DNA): TGTGCCAGCAGCTCGCCGGGTCCGGCGGGTGAGCAGTTCTTC. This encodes CASSSPGPAGEQFF.

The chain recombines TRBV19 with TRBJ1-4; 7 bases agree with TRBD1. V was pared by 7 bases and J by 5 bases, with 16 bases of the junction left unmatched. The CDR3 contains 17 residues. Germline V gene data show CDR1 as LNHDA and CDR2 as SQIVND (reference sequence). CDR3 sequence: CASTPRDSGPANEKLFF. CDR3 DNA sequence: TGTGCCAGTACCCCCCGGGACAGCGGACCCGCAAATGAAAAACTGTTTTTT.

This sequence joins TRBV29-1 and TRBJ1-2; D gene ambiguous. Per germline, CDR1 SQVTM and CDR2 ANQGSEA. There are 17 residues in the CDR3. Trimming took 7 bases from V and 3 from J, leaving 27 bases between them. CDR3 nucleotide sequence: TGCAGCGCGAAACTGGTACTAACCGACCCCGGGGACTATGGCTACACCTTC. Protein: CSAKLVLTDPGDYGYTF.

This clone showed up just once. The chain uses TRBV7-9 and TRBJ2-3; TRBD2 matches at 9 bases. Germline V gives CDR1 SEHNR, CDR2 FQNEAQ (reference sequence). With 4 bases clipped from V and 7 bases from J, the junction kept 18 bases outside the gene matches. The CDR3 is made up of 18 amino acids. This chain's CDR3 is CASSSSSGIPKGFNTQYF. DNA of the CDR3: TGTGCCAGCAGCTCATCTAGCGGGATTCCGAAAGGTTTTAATACGCAGTATTTT.

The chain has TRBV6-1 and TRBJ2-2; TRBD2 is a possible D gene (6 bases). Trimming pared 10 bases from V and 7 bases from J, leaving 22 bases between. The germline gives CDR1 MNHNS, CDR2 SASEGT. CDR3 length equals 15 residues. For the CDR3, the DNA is TGTGCCACCAAACAGACGGGGACTCGAGGCGGGGAGCTGTTTTTT. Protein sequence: CATKQTGTRGGELFF.

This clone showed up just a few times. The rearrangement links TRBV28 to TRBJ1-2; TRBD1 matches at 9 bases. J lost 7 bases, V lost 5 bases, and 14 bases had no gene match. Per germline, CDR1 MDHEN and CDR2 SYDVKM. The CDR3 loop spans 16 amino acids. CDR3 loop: CASSTPGQGVSGGYTF. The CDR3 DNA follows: TGTGCCAGCAGTACCCCGGGACAGGGAGTCTCGGGTGGCTACACCTTC.

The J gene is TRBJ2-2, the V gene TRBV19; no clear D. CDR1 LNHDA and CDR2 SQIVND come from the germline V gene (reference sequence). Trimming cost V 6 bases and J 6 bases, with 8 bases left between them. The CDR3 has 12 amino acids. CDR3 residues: CASRREAGELFF. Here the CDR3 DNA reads TGTGCCAGTAGAAGAGAGGCCGGGGAGCTGTTTTTT.

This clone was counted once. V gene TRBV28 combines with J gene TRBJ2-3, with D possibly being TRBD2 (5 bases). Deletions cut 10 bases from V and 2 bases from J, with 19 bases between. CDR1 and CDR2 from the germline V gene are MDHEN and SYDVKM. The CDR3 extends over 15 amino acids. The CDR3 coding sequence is TGTGCCATCTTCGTTGGCGGGTTCTCCACAGATACGCAGTATTTT. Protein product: CAIFVGGFSTDTQYF. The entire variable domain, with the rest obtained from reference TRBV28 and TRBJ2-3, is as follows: DVKVTQSSRYLVKRTGEKVFLECVQDMDHENMFWYRQDPGLGLRLIYFSYDVKMKEKGDIPEGYSVSREKKERFSLILESASTNQTSMYLCAIFVGGFSTDTQYFGPGTRLTVL.

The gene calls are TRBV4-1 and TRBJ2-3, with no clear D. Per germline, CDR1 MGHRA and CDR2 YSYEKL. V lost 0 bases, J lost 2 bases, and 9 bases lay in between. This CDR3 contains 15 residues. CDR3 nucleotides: TGCGCCAGCAGCCAAGAAAACTACCCCACAGATACGCAGTATTTT. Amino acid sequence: CASSQENYPTDTQYF.

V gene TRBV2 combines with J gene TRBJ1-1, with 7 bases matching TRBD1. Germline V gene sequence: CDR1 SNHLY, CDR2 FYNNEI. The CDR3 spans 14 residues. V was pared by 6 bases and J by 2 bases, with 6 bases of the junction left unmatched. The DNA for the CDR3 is TGTGCCAGCAGGGGCCTAGGGGGCAACACTGAAGCTTTCTTT. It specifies CASRGLGGNTEAFF.

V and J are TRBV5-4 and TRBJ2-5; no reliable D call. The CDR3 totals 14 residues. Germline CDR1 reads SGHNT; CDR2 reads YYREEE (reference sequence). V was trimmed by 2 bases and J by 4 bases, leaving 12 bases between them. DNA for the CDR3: TGTGCCAGCAGCTTAAGCATCCCGGGAGAGACCCAGTACTTC. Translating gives CASSLSIPGETQYF. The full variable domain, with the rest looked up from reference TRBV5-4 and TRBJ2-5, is ETGVTQSPTHLIKTRGQQVTLRCSSQSGHNTVSWYQQALGQGPQFIFQYYREEENGRGNFPPRFSGLQFPNYSSELNVNALELDDSALYLCASSLSIPGETQYFGPGTRLLVL.

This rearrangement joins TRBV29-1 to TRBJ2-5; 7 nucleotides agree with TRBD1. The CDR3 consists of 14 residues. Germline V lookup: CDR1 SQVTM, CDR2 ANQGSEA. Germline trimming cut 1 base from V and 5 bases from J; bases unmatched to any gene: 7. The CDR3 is CSVEAIGGLETQYF. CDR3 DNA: TGCAGCGTTGAAGCAATAGGGGGCCTGGAGACCCAGTACTTC.

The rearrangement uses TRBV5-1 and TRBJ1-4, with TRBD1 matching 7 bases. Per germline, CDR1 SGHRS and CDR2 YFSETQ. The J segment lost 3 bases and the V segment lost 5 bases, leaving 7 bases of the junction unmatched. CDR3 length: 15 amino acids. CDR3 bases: TGCGCCAGCAGTTCTCAGGGGACAGCTAATGAAAAACTGTTTTTT. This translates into CASSSQGTANEKLFF. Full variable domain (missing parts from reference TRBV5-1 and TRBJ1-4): KAGVTQTPRYLIKTRGQQVTLSCSPISGHRSVSWYQQTPGQGLQFLFEYFSETQRNKGNFPGRFSGRQFSNSRSEMNVSTLELGDSALYLCASSSQGTANEKLFFGSGTQLSVL.

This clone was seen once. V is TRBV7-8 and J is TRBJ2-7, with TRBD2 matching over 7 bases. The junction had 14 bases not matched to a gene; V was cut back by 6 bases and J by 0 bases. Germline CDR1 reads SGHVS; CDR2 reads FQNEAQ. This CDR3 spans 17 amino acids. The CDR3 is CASRPFTGTKNSYEQYF. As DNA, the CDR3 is TGTGCCAGCAGACCTTTCACCGGGACTAAGAACTCCTACGAGCAGTACTTC.

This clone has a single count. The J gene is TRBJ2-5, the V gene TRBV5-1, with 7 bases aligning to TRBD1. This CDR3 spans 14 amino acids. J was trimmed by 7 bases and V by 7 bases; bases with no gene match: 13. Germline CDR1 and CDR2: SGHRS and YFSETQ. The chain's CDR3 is CASGHTGEHVTQYF. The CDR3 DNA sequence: TGCGCCAGCGGTCACACAGGGGAGCATGTGACCCAGTACTTC.

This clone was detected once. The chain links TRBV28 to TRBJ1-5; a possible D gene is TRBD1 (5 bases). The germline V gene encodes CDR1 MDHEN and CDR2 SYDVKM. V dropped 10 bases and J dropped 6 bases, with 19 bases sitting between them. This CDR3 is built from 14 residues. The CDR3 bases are TGTGCCACCGCCGGGACTCCGAGGGGTCAGCCCCAGCATTTT. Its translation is CATAGTPRGQPQHF.